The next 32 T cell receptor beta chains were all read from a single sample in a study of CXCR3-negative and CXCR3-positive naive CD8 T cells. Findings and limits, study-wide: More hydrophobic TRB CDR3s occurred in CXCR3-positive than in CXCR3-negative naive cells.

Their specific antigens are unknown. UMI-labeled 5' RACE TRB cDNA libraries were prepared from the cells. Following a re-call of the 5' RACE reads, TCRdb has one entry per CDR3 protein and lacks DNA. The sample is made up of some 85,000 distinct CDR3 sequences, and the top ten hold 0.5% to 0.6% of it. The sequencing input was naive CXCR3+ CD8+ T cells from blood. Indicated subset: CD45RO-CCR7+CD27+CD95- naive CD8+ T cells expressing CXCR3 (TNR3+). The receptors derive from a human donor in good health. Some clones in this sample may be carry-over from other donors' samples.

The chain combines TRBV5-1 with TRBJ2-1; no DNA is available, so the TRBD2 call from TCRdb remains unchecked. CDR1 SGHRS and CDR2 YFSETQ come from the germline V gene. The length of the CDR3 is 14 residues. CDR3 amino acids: CASSGSGAYNEQFF.

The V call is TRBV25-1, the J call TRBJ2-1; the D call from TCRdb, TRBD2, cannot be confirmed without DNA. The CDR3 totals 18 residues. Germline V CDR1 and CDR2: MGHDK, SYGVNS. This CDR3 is CASSEFLPARDSYNEQFF.

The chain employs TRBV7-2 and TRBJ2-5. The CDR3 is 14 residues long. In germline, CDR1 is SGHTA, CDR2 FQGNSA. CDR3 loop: CASSRLEPRGTQYF.

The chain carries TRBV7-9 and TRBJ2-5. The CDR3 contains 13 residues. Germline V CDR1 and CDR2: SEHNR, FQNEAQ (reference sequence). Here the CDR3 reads CASSLGSPETQYF.

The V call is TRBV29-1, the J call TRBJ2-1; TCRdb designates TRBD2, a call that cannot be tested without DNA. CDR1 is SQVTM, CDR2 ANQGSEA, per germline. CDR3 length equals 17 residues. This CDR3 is CSVDGLSSGISYNEQFF.

The CDR3 spells CASSELGGRHF. The chain carries TRBV6-1 and TRBJ1-5. The CDR3 length is 11 residues. Germline CDR1 reads MNHNS; CDR2 reads SASEGT.

The CDR3 sequence: CASSLSMAQPEHF. V is TRBV27 and J is TRBJ1-5. The germline CDR1 and CDR2 sequences are MNHEY and SMNVEV (reference sequence). This CDR3 comprises 13 residues.

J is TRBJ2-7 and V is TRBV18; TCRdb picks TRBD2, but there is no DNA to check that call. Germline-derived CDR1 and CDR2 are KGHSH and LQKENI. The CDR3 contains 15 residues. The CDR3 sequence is CASSLAGGPSGEQYF. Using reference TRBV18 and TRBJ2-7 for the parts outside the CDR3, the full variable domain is NAGVMQNPRHLVRRRGQEARLRCSPMKGHSHVYWYRQLPEEGLKFMVYLQKENIIDESGMPKERFSAEFPKEGPSILRIQQVVRGDSAAYFCASSLAGGPSGEQYFGPGTRLTVT.

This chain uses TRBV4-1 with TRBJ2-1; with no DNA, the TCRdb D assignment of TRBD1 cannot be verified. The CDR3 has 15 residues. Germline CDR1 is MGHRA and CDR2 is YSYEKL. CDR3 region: CASSQEGGLYNEQFF.

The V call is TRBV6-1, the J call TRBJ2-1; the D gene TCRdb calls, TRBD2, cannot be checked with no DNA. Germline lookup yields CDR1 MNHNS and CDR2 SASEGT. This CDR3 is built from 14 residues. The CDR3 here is CASRLAGASDEQFF.

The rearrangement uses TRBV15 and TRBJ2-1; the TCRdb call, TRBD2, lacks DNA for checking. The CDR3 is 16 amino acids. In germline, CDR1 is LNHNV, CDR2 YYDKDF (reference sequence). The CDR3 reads CATSREGNSLDNEQFF.

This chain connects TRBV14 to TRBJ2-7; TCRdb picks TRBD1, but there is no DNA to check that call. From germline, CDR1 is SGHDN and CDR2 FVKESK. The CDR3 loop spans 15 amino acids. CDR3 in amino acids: CASSLTGDLTYEQYF. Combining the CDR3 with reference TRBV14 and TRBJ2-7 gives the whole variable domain EAGVTQFPSHSVIEKGQTVTLRCDPISGHDNLYWYRRVMGKEIKFLLHFVKESKQDESGMPNNRFLAERTGGTYSTLKVQPAELEDSGVYFCASSLTGDLTYEQYFGPGTRLTVT.

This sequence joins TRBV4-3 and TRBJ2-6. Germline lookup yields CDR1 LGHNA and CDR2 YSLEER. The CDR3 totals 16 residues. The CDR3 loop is CASSQDASSGANVLTF.

The CDR3 loop is CASSPLWGSSYNEQFF. The chain joins TRBV12-3 or TRBV12-4 to TRBJ2-1; TCRdb selects TRBD1, and the lack of DNA leaves this call unchecked. This CDR3 spans 16 amino acids.

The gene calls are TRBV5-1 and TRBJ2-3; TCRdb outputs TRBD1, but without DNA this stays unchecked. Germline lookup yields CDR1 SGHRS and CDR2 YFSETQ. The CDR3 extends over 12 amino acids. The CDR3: CASSGDRYTQYF.

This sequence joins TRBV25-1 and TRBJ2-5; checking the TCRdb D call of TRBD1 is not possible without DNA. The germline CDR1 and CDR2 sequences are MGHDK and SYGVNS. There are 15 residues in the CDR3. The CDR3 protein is CASSEYAAPQETQYF.

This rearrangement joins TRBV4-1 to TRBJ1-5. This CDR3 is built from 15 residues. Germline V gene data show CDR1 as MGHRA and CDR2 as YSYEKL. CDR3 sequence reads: CASSQARSIYQPQHF.

The chain's CDR3 is CASSANYEQYF. The chain recombines TRBV12-3 or TRBV12-4 with TRBJ2-7. The CDR3 extends over 11 amino acids.

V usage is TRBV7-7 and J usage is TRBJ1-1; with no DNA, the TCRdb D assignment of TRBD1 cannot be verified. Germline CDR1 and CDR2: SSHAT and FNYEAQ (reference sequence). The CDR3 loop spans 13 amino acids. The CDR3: CASSLDQGAEAFF.

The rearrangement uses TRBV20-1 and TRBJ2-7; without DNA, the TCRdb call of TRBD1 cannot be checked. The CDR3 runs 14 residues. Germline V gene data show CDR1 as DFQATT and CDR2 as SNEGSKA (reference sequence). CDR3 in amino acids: CSARGGGSSYEQYF.

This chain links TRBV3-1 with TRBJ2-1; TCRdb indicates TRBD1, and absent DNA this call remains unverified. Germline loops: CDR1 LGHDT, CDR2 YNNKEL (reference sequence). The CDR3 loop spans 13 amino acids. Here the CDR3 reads CASNPGGGNEQFF.

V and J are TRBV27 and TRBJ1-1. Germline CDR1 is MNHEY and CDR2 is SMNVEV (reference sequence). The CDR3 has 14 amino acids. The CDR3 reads CASSFSGLNTEAFF.

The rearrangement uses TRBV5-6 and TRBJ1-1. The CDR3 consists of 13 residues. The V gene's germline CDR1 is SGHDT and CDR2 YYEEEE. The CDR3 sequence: CASRNSYYTEAFF. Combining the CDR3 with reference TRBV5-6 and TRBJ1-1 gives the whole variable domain DAGVTQSPTHLIKTRGQQVTLRCSPKSGHDTVSWYQQALGQGPQFIFQYYEEEERQRGNFPDRFSGHQFPNYSSELNVNALLLGDSALYLCASRNSYYTEAFFGQGTRLTVV.

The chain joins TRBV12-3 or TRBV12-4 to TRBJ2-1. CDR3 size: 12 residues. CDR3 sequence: CASSSDVNEQFF.

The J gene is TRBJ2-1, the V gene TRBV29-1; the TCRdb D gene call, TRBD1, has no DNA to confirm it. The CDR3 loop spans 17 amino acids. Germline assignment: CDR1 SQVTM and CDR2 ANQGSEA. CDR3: CSVDGTGGRGADNEQFF.

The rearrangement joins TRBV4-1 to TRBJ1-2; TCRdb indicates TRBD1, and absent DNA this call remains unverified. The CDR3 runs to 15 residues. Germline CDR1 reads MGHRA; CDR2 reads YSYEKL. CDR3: CASSQDWGTVHGYTF.

The CDR3 reads CSVDGAPGVSDTQYF. The V call is TRBV29-1, the J call TRBJ2-3; no DNA is available, so the TRBD1 call from TCRdb remains unchecked. The CDR3 has 15 residues. Germline V gene lookup returns CDR1 SQVTM and CDR2 ANQGSEA.

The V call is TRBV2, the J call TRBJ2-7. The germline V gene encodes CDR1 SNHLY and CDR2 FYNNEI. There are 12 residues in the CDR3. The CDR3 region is CASGESSYEQYF. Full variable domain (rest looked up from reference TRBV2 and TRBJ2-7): EPEVTQTPSHQVTQMGQEVILRCVPISNHLYFYWYRQILGQKVEFLVSFYNNEISEKSEIFDDQFSVERPDGSNFTLKIRSTKLEDSAMYFCASGESSYEQYFGPGTRLTVT.

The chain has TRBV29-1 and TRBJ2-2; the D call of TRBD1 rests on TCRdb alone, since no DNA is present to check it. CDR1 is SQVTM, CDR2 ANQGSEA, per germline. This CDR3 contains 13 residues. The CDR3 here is CSAVAQQAGELFF.

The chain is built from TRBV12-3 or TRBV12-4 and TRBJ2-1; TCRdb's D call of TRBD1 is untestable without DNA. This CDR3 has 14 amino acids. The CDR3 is CASSAGPRVDEQFF.

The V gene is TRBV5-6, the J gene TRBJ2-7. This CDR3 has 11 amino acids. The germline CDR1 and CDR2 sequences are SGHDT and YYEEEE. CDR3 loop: CASSFSLEQYF.

Here the CDR3 reads CASSITSGSGETQYF. The rearrangement joins TRBV7-2 to TRBJ2-5; with no DNA, the TCRdb D assignment of TRBD2 cannot be verified. Germline CDR1 and CDR2: SGHTA and FQGNSA. This CDR3 has 15 amino acids.